This T cell receptor beta chain was identified during a study of cytomegalovirus exposure and HLA in healthy donors. Overall study findings and caveats: Several of the most significant clusters appeared, in a later analysis, to be linked to common viral pathogens. Earlier findings revealed that most TCR beta V segments proved productive either about 87% or about 30% of the time. A reported reduction in N-insertions relative to the approximately 640-donor mean was seen in an Asian-associated ancestry cluster in a later analysis.

Points on this clone: Its antigen is not known.

Per the germline V gene, CDR1 is SGHKS and CDR2 is YYEKEE (reference sequence). Trimming removed 2 bases from V and 1 base from J; junction bases left unmatched: 11. CDR3 length: 17 residues. The PCR employed 60 Vbeta primers together with 13 Jbeta primers. Data came from immunoSEQ multiplex PCR; TCRdb stores just in-frame clones and leaves some out. The table includes more than 90,000 clones, 70% to 85% detected once. The source material was PBMCs. The chain recombines TRBV5-5 with TRBJ1-2, with 7 bases that match TRBD1. The sequence was obtained from a woman aged 45-60 years in good health and CMV-seropositive. Here the CDR3 DNA reads TGTGCCAGCAGCTTCTACGACCGACAGGGAGGTAACTATGGCTACACCTTC. Protein: CASSFYDRQGGNYGYTF.